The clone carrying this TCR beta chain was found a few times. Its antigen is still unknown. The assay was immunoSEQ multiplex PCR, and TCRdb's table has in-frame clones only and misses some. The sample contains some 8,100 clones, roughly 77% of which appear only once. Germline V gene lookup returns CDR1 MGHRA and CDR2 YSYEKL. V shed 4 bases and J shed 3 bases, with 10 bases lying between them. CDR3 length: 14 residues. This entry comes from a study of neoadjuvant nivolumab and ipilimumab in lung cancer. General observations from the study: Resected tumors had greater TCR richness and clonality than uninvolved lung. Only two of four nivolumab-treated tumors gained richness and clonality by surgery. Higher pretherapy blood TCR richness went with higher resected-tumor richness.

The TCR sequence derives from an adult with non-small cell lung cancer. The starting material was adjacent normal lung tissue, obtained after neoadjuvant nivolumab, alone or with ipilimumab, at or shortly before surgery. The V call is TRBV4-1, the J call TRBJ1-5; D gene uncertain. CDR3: CASSLERFNQPQHF. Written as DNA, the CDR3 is TGCGCCAGCAGCCTAGAAAGGTTCAATCAGCCCCAGCATTTT.